The 13 T cell receptor beta chains presented below share a single source sample, sequenced in a study of cytomegalovirus exposure and HLA in healthy donors. The study ran its PCR with 60 Vbeta and 13 Jbeta primers. Clones were read by immunoSEQ multiplex PCR, and TCRdb kept only the in-frame ones, dropping some. Of roughly 120,000 clones listed, more than 70% are singletons. What was sequenced was PBMCs. The source of these receptors is a man in his fifties or sixties in good health and CMV-seronegative.

This rearrangement joins TRBV13 to TRBJ2-1; 10 bases fit TRBD2. The CDR3 extends over 15 amino acids. V was pared by 6 bases and J by 1 base, with 3 bases of the junction left unmatched. Per the germline V gene, CDR1 is PRHDT and CDR2 is FYEKMQ (reference sequence). CDR3 sequence reads: CASSYSGRSYNEQFF. The CDR3 DNA follows: TGTGCCAGCAGTTATAGCGGGAGGTCCTACAATGAGCAGTTCTTC.

The chain has TRBV7-2 and TRBJ2-7; 8 bases line up with TRBD2. The CDR3 is 15 residues long. In germline, CDR1 is SGHTA, CDR2 FQGNSA. J gave up 3 bases and V 5 bases, and 9 bases lay outside the gene matches. This CDR3 is CASSMTSALGYEQYF. Here the CDR3 DNA reads TGTGCCAGCAGCATGACTAGCGCACTAGGCTACGAGCAGTACTTC.

This clone was detected a few times. The chain is built from TRBV27 and TRBJ2-2; D unresolved. Germline CDR1 reads MNHEY; CDR2 reads SMNVEV (reference sequence). The CDR3 consists of 13 residues. V shed 2 bases and J shed 3 bases, with 4 bases lying between them. CDR3 nucleotides: TGTGCCAGCAGTTTACTAGACACCGGGGAGCTGTTTTTT. It yields the protein CASSLLDTGELFF.

This clone was detected once. The chain is built from TRBV29-1 and TRBJ1-2; TRBD1 might be the D (6 bases). Germline V gene lookup returns CDR1 SQVTM and CDR2 ANQGSEA. V was cut by 3 bases and J by 8 bases, with 16 bases left in between. The CDR3 is 13 amino acids. The CDR3 nucleotides are TGCAGCGTTGACTCTGGGGGGGCTGGAGGCTACACCTTC. Translating gives CSVDSGGAGGYTF.

In its sample, this clone was seen a few times. The gene calls are TRBV7-9 and TRBJ2-7; the D gene is possibly TRBD1 (6 bases). Germline CDR1 SEHNR, CDR2 FQNEAQ (reference sequence). CDR3 length equals 12 residues. The V end lost 6 bases, the J end lost 7 bases, and 13 bases lay between the germline ends. CDR3 coding DNA: TGTGCCAGCAGATATGACCAGGGGGAGCAGTACTTC. Residues: CASRYDQGEQYF.

The table lists this clone with a count of one. This chain links TRBV19 with TRBJ2-7, with a tentative D call TRBD2 (5 bases). Trimming removed 4 bases from V and 5 bases from J, with 12 bases in between. CDR3 size: 13 residues. Germline V CDR1 and CDR2: LNHDA, SQIVND (reference sequence). CDR3 residues: CASSKVAGDEQYF. CDR3 bases: TGTGCCAGTAGTAAGGTCGCCGGGGACGAGCAGTACTTC. Based on the CDR3 plus reference TRBV19 and TRBJ2-7, the full variable domain is DGGITQSPKYLFRKEGQNVTLSCEQNLNHDAMYWYRQDPGQGLRLIYYSQIVNDFQKGDIAEGYSVSREKKESFPLTVTSAQKNPTAFYLCASSKVAGDEQYFGPGTRLTVT.

This clone was found once. Mismatch with germline at one junction end may stem from a read error. The chain has TRBV5-4 and TRBJ2-5; D not certain. Germline CDR1 is SGHNT and CDR2 is YYREEE (reference sequence). The CDR3 length is 14 residues. CDR3 sequence: CASTLDLTKETQYF. The CDR3, as DNA: TGTGCCAGCACCTTGGACCTAACTAAAGAGACCCAGTACTTC. The variable domain in full, completed from reference TRBV5-4 and TRBJ2-5, reads ETGVTQSPTHLIKTRGQQVTLRCSSQSGHNTVSWYQQALGQGPQFIFQYYREEENGRGNFPPRFSGLQFPNYSSELNVNALELDDSALYLCASTLDLTKETQYFGPGTRLLVL.

Concerning this clone itself: The junction and the germline gene differ at one end; a read error may be behind it. This chain links TRBV7-9 with TRBJ2-7, with no clear D. The CDR3 contains 12 residues. The germline gives CDR1 SEHNR, CDR2 FQNEAQ (reference sequence). CDR3 sequence (DNA): TGTTCCAGCAGCTTAGCAATATACGAGCAGTACTTC. Translation gives CSSSLAIYEQYF.

The CDR3, as DNA: TGCGCCAGCAGCCAAGAGGCACAGACCCTCGGAGAGCAGTACTTC. As protein: CASSQEAQTLGEQYF. This chain links TRBV4-1 with TRBJ2-7; D is undetermined. CDR3 length: 15 amino acids. Germline V CDR1 and CDR2: MGHRA, YSYEKL. The V end lost 0 bases, the J end lost 7 bases, and 16 bases lay between the germline ends.

This clone showed up just once. The chain carries TRBV12-5 and TRBJ2-1, with 7 bases aligning to TRBD2. CDR3 length: 21 residues. V lost 0 bases, J lost 3 bases, and 20 bases stayed unmatched. Germline CDR1 LGHNT, CDR2 FRNRAP. The CDR3 is CASGLVRLGGTWASGYNEQFF. CDR3 sequence (DNA): TGTGCTAGTGGTTTGGTAAGGTTGGGGGGAACTTGGGCTAGCGGCTACAATGAGCAGTTCTTC.

This clone was found a few times. The chain links TRBV7-2 to TRBJ2-3, with D maybe TRBD1 (6 bases). The V end was cut by 5 bases, the J end by 1 base, with 13 bases between. CDR1 and CDR2 (germline): SGHTA, FQGNSA. The CDR3 is made up of 15 amino acids. The CDR3 loop reads CASSKGVIGTDTQYF. The DNA of the CDR3 is TGTGCCAGCAGCAAGGGGGTAATCGGCACAGATACGCAGTATTTT.

This rearrangement joins TRBV7-2 to TRBJ1-1, with 9 bases that match TRBD1. Germline values: CDR1 SGHTA, CDR2 FQGNSA. The CDR3 loop spans 15 amino acids. The V segment lost 5 bases and the J segment 5 bases; nucleotides outside the gene matches: 9. CDR3 sequence: CASSQGTGRFTEAFF. The CDR3 nucleotides are TGTGCCAGCAGCCAGGGGACAGGGCGGTTTACTGAAGCTTTCTTT.

The chain couples TRBV9 to TRBJ1-2; 8 positions agree with TRBD1. Germline V gene sequence: CDR1 SGDLS, CDR2 YYNGEE. The CDR3 extends over 13 amino acids. After removal of 1 base from V and 8 bases from J, the junction contained 4 bases not matched to a gene. CDR3 bases: TGTGCCAGCAGCGTACAGGGGGCGGGGGGCTACACCTTC. Encoded protein: CASSVQGAGGYTF.